Sequencing of this T cell receptor (beta chain) was carried out in a study of shared clonotypes between healthy human individuals. The study's findings and limits: Non-shared clonotypes were found to have lower generation probabilities than the clonotypes that were shared by all four of the sorted-subset donors.

Concerning this clone: Its antigen is as yet unknown.

The method was immunoSEQ multiplex PCR; TCRdb's version includes in-frame clones alone and lacks a portion of them. The repertoire includes over 2 million clones, 95% of them detected once, and roughly 0.13% sits in the top ten. V was shortened by 1 base and J by 0 bases, with 6 bases between the two germline ends. Germline assignment: CDR1 SGHKS and CDR2 YYEKEE (reference sequence). The CDR3 is 14 residues long. Material for sequencing was naive CD4+ T cells sorted from blood. Subset meaning: CD45RA+ positively selected. The rearrangement uses TRBV5-5 and TRBJ2-3; no reliable D call. The sequence came from a man aged 18-30 years in good health. This chain's CDR3 is CASSLPPSTDTQYF. In DNA form, the CDR3 reads TGTGCCAGCAGCTTGCCCCCGAGCACAGATACGCAGTATTTT. Full variable domain (remainder filled in from reference TRBV5-5 and TRBJ2-3): DAGVTQSPTHLIKTRGQQVTLRCSPISGHKSVSWYQQVLGQGPQFIFQYYEKEERGRGNFPDRFSARQFPNYSSELNVNALLLGDSALYLCASSLPPSTDTQYFGPGTRLTVL.